One sample yielded the 17 T cell receptor beta chains listed below, sequenced in a study of blood T cell repertoires in COVID-19. TCRdb's copy holds only in-frame clones and misses some; the assay was immunoSEQ multiplex PCR. The table records over 200,000 clones, about nine tenths of them present only once. Sequencing used peripheral blood. These receptors were obtained from a man aged 35-49 years who had recovered from COVID-19.

The CDR3 DNA reads TGTGCCAGCTCACCAACAGGGCTGGGCATTCAGTACTTC. Translating it yields CASSPTGLGIQYF. V is TRBV18 and J is TRBJ2-4; possibly TRBD1 for D (6 bases). The germline V gene has CDR1 KGHSH and CDR2 LQKENI. CDR3 length: 13 amino acids. Trimming left V 2 bases short and J 9 bases short, with 11 bases between.

The chain employs TRBV6-1 and TRBJ1-1; 10 bases are shared with TRBD1. Germline CDR1 MNHNS, CDR2 SASEGT. The CDR3 totals 17 residues. Trimming removed 4 bases from V and 3 bases from J; junction bases left unmatched: 11. CDR3 region: CASSGRDRGTYDTEAFF. Here the CDR3 DNA reads TGTGCCAGCAGTGGCCGGGACAGGGGAACTTACGACACTGAAGCTTTCTTT.

The chain employs TRBV28 and TRBJ2-2, with D hard to call. V lost 6 bases to trimming and J lost 0 bases, with 5 bases between them. This CDR3 is built from 13 residues. In germline, CDR1 is MDHEN, CDR2 SYDVKM. CDR3 sequence reads: CASSLTNTGELFF. The CDR3 DNA reads as TGTGCCAGCAGCCTTACGAACACCGGGGAGCTGTTTTTT.

V gene TRBV19 combines with J gene TRBJ1-2, with 7 bases aligning to TRBD1. CDR3 length equals 15 residues. Per the germline V gene, CDR1 is LNHDA and CDR2 is SQIVND (reference sequence). The V and J ends lost 5 bases and 4 bases, in that order; junction bases with no gene match: 10. The CDR3 DNA sequence: TGTGCCAGTAGTGCCACCAGGGGGAAGCGCTATGGCTACACCTTC. Residues: CASSATRGKRYGYTF.

The rearrangement links TRBV7-9 to TRBJ2-1, with 7 bases identical to TRBD2. Germline trimming cut 1 base from V and 0 bases from J; bases unmatched to any gene: 3. The CDR3 consists of 16 residues. Germline CDR1 reads SEHNR; CDR2 reads FQNEAQ (reference sequence). The CDR3 region is CASSLEPGGSYNEQFF. The CDR3 coding sequence is TGTGCCAGCAGCTTAGAACCGGGAGGCTCCTACAATGAGCAGTTCTTC.

The chain links TRBV9 to TRBJ2-3; 7 bases fit TRBD2. Germline V gene data show CDR1 as SGDLS and CDR2 as YYNGEE. This CDR3 has 14 residues. The J segment lost 1 base and the V segment lost 3 bases, leaving 2 bases of the junction unmatched. The CDR3 DNA reads as TGTGCCAGCAGCGCTAGCGGACGCACAGATACGCAGTATTTT. This gives the protein CASSASGRTDTQYF.

This clone showed up just a few times. The chain carries TRBV7-2 and TRBJ1-1; D might be TRBD1 (5 bases). Trimming shortened V by 5 bases and J by 9 bases, and 16 bases separated the two germline ends. The CDR3 contains 13 residues. The germline CDR1 and CDR2 sequences are SGHTA and FQGNSA. The CDR3 spells CASSPGGRGQAFF. The CDR3 DNA follows: TGTGCCAGCAGCCCCGGGGGTCGGGGTCAAGCTTTCTTT.

This chain connects TRBV10-3 to TRBJ2-5; tentative D call: TRBD1 (6 bases). CDR3 length equals 16 residues. CDR1 and CDR2 from the germline V gene are ENHRY and SYGVKD. Trimming stripped 0 bases from V and 2 bases from J, with 13 bases between. The CDR3 region is CAISESSQGRQETQYF. In DNA form, the CDR3 reads TGTGCCATCAGTGAGTCGTCTCAGGGGCGGCAAGAGACCCAGTACTTC.

This clone has more than one count but fewer than ten. This rearrangement joins TRBV6-5 to TRBJ2-2, with unresolved D. Germline V lookup: CDR1 MNHEY, CDR2 SVGAGI. CDR3 size: 15 residues. The V end lost 0 bases, the J end lost 8 bases, and 13 bases lay between the germline ends. The CDR3 nucleotides are TGTGCCAGCAGTTACTCCCTAGGCGTCTCGGGGGAGCTGTTTTTT. This translates into CASSYSLGVSGELFF.

The gene calls are TRBV7-2 and TRBJ1-6; D remains ambiguous. The CDR3 sequence is 14 residues long. Germline CDR1 is SGHTA and CDR2 is FQGNSA. The V gene lost 2 bases and the J gene lost 7 bases, with 9 bases spanning the gap. The CDR3, as DNA: TGTGCCAGCAGCTTATTCAGAGGCAATTCACCCCTCCACTTT. Its protein product is CASSLFRGNSPLHF.

This chain links TRBV9 with TRBJ2-1; TRBD2 matches at 10 bases. CDR1 is SGDLS, CDR2 YYNGEE, per germline. The CDR3 spans 18 residues. J lost 5 bases, V lost 5 bases, and 16 bases had no gene match. CDR3: CASSRRGSPGLAHNEQFF. The CDR3 bases are TGTGCCAGCAGTAGGAGGGGGTCACCGGGACTAGCGCACAATGAGCAGTTCTTC.

The chain recombines TRBV2 with TRBJ2-3; TRBD2 aligns across 12 bases. Losses at the gene ends were 5 bases for V and 5 bases for J; bases not matched to a gene: 14. Germline V CDR1 and CDR2: SNHLY, FYNNEI. CDR3 size: 18 residues. This chain's CDR3 is CASSTQQTSGGLVDTQYF. CDR3 bases: TGTGCCAGCAGTACACAACAGACTAGCGGGGGTTTGGTAGATACGCAGTATTTT.

On this clone: Other DNA sequences in this sample translate to the same CDR3. This chain connects TRBV9 to TRBJ2-3, with 12 bases lining up with TRBD2. Germline V gene lookup returns CDR1 SGDLS and CDR2 YYNGEE. This CDR3 has 17 amino acids. J gave up 0 bases and V 1 base, and 3 bases lay outside the gene matches. CDR3 loop: CASSVPLAGGSTDTQYF. DNA of the CDR3: TGTGCCAGCAGCGTACCTCTAGCGGGGGGGAGCACAGATACGCAGTATTTT.

V gene TRBV9 combines with J gene TRBJ2-1; 7 bases are a match to TRBD1. The CDR3 loop spans 15 amino acids. Unmatched junction bases numbered 8, after V lost 0 bases and J lost 8 bases. Germline lookup yields CDR1 SGDLS and CDR2 YYNGEE. In DNA, the CDR3 is TGTGCCAGCAGCGTAGAGGGACAGTTAAAGGATGAGCAGTTCTTC. This sequence encodes CASSVEGQLKDEQFF.

The chain is built from TRBV11-3 and TRBJ2-1; TRBD1 might be the D (6 bases). Trimming took 0 bases from V and 6 from J, leaving 9 bases between them. Germline V lookup: CDR1 SGHNT, CDR2 YENEEA. CDR3 length: 14 amino acids. CDR3 loop: CASSLDRGANEQFF. CDR3 nucleotide sequence: TGTGCCAGCAGCTTAGACAGGGGAGCCAATGAGCAGTTCTTC.

The V gene is TRBV20-1, the J gene TRBJ2-1; weak D call: TRBD1 (5 bases). Trimming removed 3 bases from V and 4 bases from J, with 10 bases in between. CDR3 length equals 13 residues. Germline CDR1 is DFQATT and CDR2 is SNEGSKA (reference sequence). For the CDR3, the DNA is TGCAGTGCTAGTTTACAGGCGTACAATGAGCAGTTCTTC. This sequence encodes CSASLQAYNEQFF.

The gene calls are TRBV5-6 and TRBJ2-3; maybe TRBD2 (7 bases). This CDR3 spans 16 amino acids. Trimming pared 0 bases from V and 4 bases from J, leaving 15 bases between. Germline values: CDR1 SGHDT, CDR2 YYEEEE. The CDR3 protein is CASSLEVGGPADTQYF. The CDR3 region has the DNA TGTGCCAGCAGCTTGGAGGTGGGGGGGCCAGCAGATACGCAGTATTTT.